Listed here are 31 T cell receptor beta chains from one sample, sequenced in a study of blood T cell repertoires in COVID-19. Sequenced by immunoSEQ multiplex PCR; TCRdb stores in-frame clones only, minus some. The table includes 70,000 to 95,000 clones, almost 85% detected once. The sequenced sample was peripheral blood. The receptors come from a human donor in a cohort sampled during active COVID-19.

This clone was seen a few times. This chain joins TRBV2 and TRBJ1-1; D gene uncertain. Deletions cut 6 bases from V and 6 bases from J, with 11 bases between. There are 12 residues in the CDR3. The germline gives CDR1 SNHLY, CDR2 FYNNEI. Written as DNA, the CDR3 is TGTGCCAGCAGCGCAGGAATCCCTGAAGCTTTCTTT. It specifies CASSAGIPEAFF.

This clone was picked up a small number of times. This chain connects TRBV28 to TRBJ2-7; 9 bases are a match to TRBD1. V was clipped by 5 bases and J by 0 bases; unmatched bases: 8. CDR3 length equals 16 residues. CDR1 is MDHEN and CDR2 is SYDVKM in the germline V gene. In DNA, the CDR3 is TGTGCCAGCAGTACCACCGGGACAGGGTTCTCCTACGAGCAGTACTTC. It codes for CASSTTGTGFSYEQYF.

The chain employs TRBV7-3 and TRBJ2-1; 9 nucleotides line up with TRBD1. The V gene's germline CDR1 is SGHTA and CDR2 FQGTGA. The CDR3 loop spans 16 amino acids. V was pared by 1 base and J by 7 bases, with 8 bases of the junction left unmatched. CDR3 loop: CASSLKARTGENEQFF. DNA for the CDR3: TGTGCCAGCAGCTTAAAAGCCCGGACAGGGGAGAATGAGCAGTTCTTC.

The chain recombines TRBV9 with TRBJ2-3; possibly TRBD2 for D (6 bases). The CDR3 is 15 amino acids. V was cut by 5 bases and J by 2 bases, with 15 bases left in between. From germline, CDR1 is SGDLS and CDR2 YYNGEE. Written as DNA, the CDR3 is TGTGCCAGCAGACCCGCGGGGAAGTTCACAGATACGCAGTATTTT. Its protein is CASRPAGKFTDTQYF. The full variable domain, rest sourced from reference TRBV9 and TRBJ2-3, is DSGVTQTPKHLITATGQRVTLRCSPRSGDLSVYWYQQSLDQGLQFLIQYYNGEERAKGNILERFSAQQFPDLHSELNLSSLELGDSALYFCASRPAGKFTDTQYFGPGTRLTVL.

The J gene is TRBJ2-3, the V gene TRBV12-3 or TRBV12-4; D not certain. Deletions cut 6 bases from V and 2 bases from J, with 9 bases between. This CDR3 comprises 13 residues. The CDR3 region has the DNA TGTGCCAGCAGAGACTTAGTCACAGATACGCAGTATTTT. Translating gives CASRDLVTDTQYF.

The rearrangement uses TRBV5-1 and TRBJ1-6; TRBD1 agrees at 7 bases. The V segment lost 1 base and the J segment 9 bases; nucleotides outside the gene matches: 16. The CDR3 has 18 amino acids. Germline lookup yields CDR1 SGHRS and CDR2 YFSETQ. The CDR3, as DNA: TGCGCCAGCAGCTTGTATGCGCGGCAGGGGGATTCGGTTTCACCCCTCCACTTT. It yields the protein CASSLYARQGDSVSPLHF.

The chain joins TRBV7-9 to TRBJ2-1, with D unresolved. With 4 bases removed from V and 5 bases from J, the gap between germline ends came to 15 bases. This CDR3 contains 15 residues. Germline V gives CDR1 SEHNR, CDR2 FQNEAQ (reference sequence). Here the CDR3 reads CASSSLRWQNNEQFF. CDR3 coding DNA: TGTGCCAGCAGCTCCCTCAGGTGGCAGAACAATGAGCAGTTCTTC.

The chain joins TRBV5-1 to TRBJ1-2; 9 bases fit TRBD1. Trimming took 2 bases from V and 8 from J; bases not matched to a gene: 7. CDR3 length: 14 residues. Germline V lookup: CDR1 SGHRS, CDR2 YFSETQ. The CDR3 region is CASSFRDRVSGYTF. CDR3 DNA: TGCGCCAGCAGCTTCCGGGACAGGGTTAGCGGCTACACCTTC.

The chain combines TRBV6-5 with TRBJ1-3; 7 nucleotides align to TRBD1. Germline assignment: CDR1 MNHEY and CDR2 SVGAGI. J lost 2 bases, V lost 6 bases, and 4 bases had no gene match. The CDR3 has 14 amino acids. The CDR3: CASSRDRPGNTIYF. The CDR3 DNA reads as TGTGCCAGCAGCAGGGACAGACCTGGAAACACCATATATTTT.

V usage is TRBV23-1 and J usage is TRBJ1-5; tentatively, D is TRBD1 (5 bases). TRBV23-1 is assigned to the ORF class and has an uncertain function. CDR3 length: 14 residues. V was clipped by 0 bases and J by 6 bases, with 9 bases between them. CDR3 sequence (DNA): TGCGCCAGCAGTCAATCGAGGAGGGGTCAGCCCCAGCATTTT. This sequence encodes CASSQSRRGQPQHF.

This clone was seen once. This rearrangement joins TRBV29-1 to TRBJ2-1; TRBD1 matches at 9 bases. Germline trimming cut 7 bases from V and 8 bases from J; bases unmatched to any gene: 12. CDR1 is SQVTM, CDR2 ANQGSEA, per germline. CDR3 length equals 14 residues. CDR3 residues: CSGTYRTGADEQFF. The CDR3 DNA follows: TGCAGCGGGACATACAGGACAGGGGCCGATGAGCAGTTCTTC.

The V call is TRBV19, the J call TRBJ1-3; the match to TRBD1 covers 7 bases. Germline trimming cut 7 bases from V and 5 bases from J; bases unmatched to any gene: 5. There are 13 residues in the CDR3. Germline loops: CDR1 LNHDA, CDR2 SQIVND (reference sequence). CDR3 loop: CASTQGDRNTIYF. CDR3 DNA: TGTGCCAGTACCCAGGGGGACAGAAACACCATATATTTT.

This chain links TRBV10-1 with TRBJ1-3, with a possible D match to TRBD1 (6 bases). CDR1 and CDR2 from the germline V gene are WNHNN and SYGVQD (reference sequence). This CDR3 contains 12 residues. Trimming removed 6 bases at V and 8 bases at J, with 11 bases between. CDR3 sequence (DNA): TGCGCCAGCAGACAGGGTCAGCACACCATATATTTT. This gives the protein CASRQGQHTIYF.

The rearrangement uses TRBV4-1 and TRBJ1-5; possible D gene TRBD1, 5 bases. Germline assignment: CDR1 MGHRA and CDR2 YSYEKL. Trimming pared 0 bases from V and 2 bases from J, leaving 14 bases between. This CDR3 region has 17 residues. The CDR3 DNA sequence: TGCGCCAGCAGCCAAGATCGTCTCCAGACAGGCAATCAGCCCCAGCATTTT. This codes for CASSQDRLQTGNQPQHF.

The V and J genes are TRBV29-1 and TRBJ2-7; TRBD1 matches 12 bases. The CDR3 spans 14 residues. The trim removed 6 bases at V and 6 bases at J, leaving 9 bases unmatched. Germline lookup yields CDR1 SQVTM and CDR2 ANQGSEA. CDR3 nucleotides: TGCAGCGTCCGGTCCGGGACAGGGGGCTCCGAGCAGTACTTC. It encodes CSVRSGTGGSEQYF.

This clone appeared a single time. The V and J genes are TRBV5-1 and TRBJ2-7; TRBD1 agrees at 9 bases. The V gene's germline CDR1 is SGHRS and CDR2 YFSETQ. V shed 6 bases, J shed 2 bases, and the junction held 6 bases outside the gene matches. CDR3 length: 14 amino acids. The CDR3 coding sequence is TGCGCCAGCAAACCCGGGACAGGGACCTACGAGCAGTACTTC. It codes for CASKPGTGTYEQYF. Filled out from reference TRBV5-1 and TRBJ2-7, the complete variable domain reads KAGVTQTPRYLIKTRGQQVTLSCSPISGHRSVSWYQQTPGQGLQFLFEYFSETQRNKGNFPGRFSGRQFSNSRSEMNVSTLELGDSALYLCASKPGTGTYEQYFGPGTRLTVT.

The chain uses TRBV5-1 and TRBJ1-2; no firm D call. Looked up from germline, CDR1 is SGHRS and CDR2 is YFSETQ. With 4 bases removed from V and 5 bases from J, the gap between germline ends came to 15 bases. The CDR3 is 14 amino acids. CDR3 sequence reads: CASSPGPPGYGYTF. CDR3 sequence (DNA): TGCGCCAGCAGCCCCGGTCCTCCAGGATATGGCTACACCTTC.

This clone was seen ten or more times. This chain joins TRBV7-9 and TRBJ2-3; TRBD2 matches 9 bases. The CDR3 length is 16 residues. The V and J ends lost 5 bases and 4 bases, in that order; junction bases with no gene match: 10. Germline V gene data show CDR1 as SEHNR and CDR2 as FQNEAQ (reference sequence). CDR3: CASSQSRRGGSDTQYF. DNA for the CDR3: TGTGCCAGCAGCCAGTCGAGGCGGGGGGGATCAGATACGCAGTATTTT. Together with reference TRBV7-9 and TRBJ2-3, the CDR3 gives the full variable domain: DTGVSQNPRHKITKRGQNVTFRCDPISEHNRLYWYRQTLGQGPEFLTYFQNEAQLEKSRLLSDRFSAERPKGSFSTLEIQRTEQGDSAMYLCASSQSRRGGSDTQYFGPGTRLTVL.

A single count supports this clone. This rearrangement joins TRBV7-9 to TRBJ1-1; the D is unclear. Germline values: CDR1 SEHNR, CDR2 FQNEAQ (reference sequence). The CDR3 has 14 residues. V was shortened by 7 bases and J by 3 bases, with 15 bases between the two germline ends. CDR3 DNA: TGTGCCAGCACCCGAGGGCCCCTAGACACTGAAGCTTTCTTT. Translating gives CASTRGPLDTEAFF.

The chain employs TRBV29-1 and TRBJ1-3; D gene ambiguous. Trimming removed 3 bases at V and 0 bases at J, with 3 bases between. The CDR3 consists of 12 residues. Germline V gene lookup returns CDR1 SQVTM and CDR2 ANQGSEA. In DNA form, the CDR3 reads TGCAGCGTTGACAGCTCTGGAAACACCATATATTTT. Its translation: CSVDSSGNTIYF.

The chain links TRBV6-5 to TRBJ1-2, with a weak D call TRBD1 (6 bases). V shed 5 bases and J shed 1 base, with 8 bases lying between them. Germline values: CDR1 MNHEY, CDR2 SVGAGI. The length of the CDR3 is 13 residues. The CDR3 region has the DNA TGTGCCAGCAGTAGGACAGTTAACTATGGCTACACCTTC. Residues: CASSRTVNYGYTF.

The rearrangement uses TRBV11-3 and TRBJ2-1; the match to TRBD1 covers 12 bases. CDR1 and CDR2 from the germline V gene are SGHNT and YENEEA. V lost 5 bases, J lost 10 bases, and 9 bases stayed unmatched. The CDR3 is 15 residues long. The CDR3 loop is CASSKTGTGGREQFF. In DNA form, the CDR3 reads TGTGCCAGCAGCAAAACCGGGACAGGGGGCCGAGAGCAGTTCTTC.

This clone occurred a few times. V gene TRBV27 combines with J gene TRBJ1-2; D gene uncertain. The CDR3 is 13 amino acids. Trimming shortened V by 4 bases and J by 6 bases, and 12 bases separated the two germline ends. CDR1 is MNHEY, CDR2 SMNVEV, per germline (reference sequence). The CDR3 nucleotides read TGTGCCAGCAGTTCGTCAGTGACACATGGCTACACCTTC. Its translation is CASSSSVTHGYTF.

The V call is TRBV5-6, the J call TRBJ2-1, with 9 bases aligning to TRBD1. V was pared by 2 bases and J by 5 bases, with 5 bases of the junction left unmatched. This CDR3 is built from 15 residues. Germline V lookup: CDR1 SGHDT, CDR2 YYEEEE. The CDR3: CASSFGTGLDNEQFF. Written as DNA, the CDR3 is TGTGCCAGCAGCTTCGGGACAGGGTTGGACAATGAGCAGTTCTTC.

The chain joins TRBV5-8 to TRBJ2-1, with TRBD2 matching over 8 bases. The trim removed 3 bases at V and 16 bases at J, leaving 9 bases unmatched. The CDR3 totals 12 residues. Germline values: CDR1 SGHTS, CDR2 YDEGEE. The CDR3 loop is CASSSPGGAKFF. The CDR3 DNA reads TGTGCCAGCAGCTCCCCCGGGGGGGCCAAATTCTTC.

The chain recombines TRBV19 with TRBJ2-5; weak D call: TRBD2 (5 bases). The germline V gene has CDR1 LNHDA and CDR2 SQIVND (reference sequence). The CDR3 contains 14 residues. Trimming removed 5 bases from V and 6 bases from J, with 16 bases in between. In DNA form, the CDR3 reads TGTGCCAGTAGTCCCGGGGTAGCCGAGAAGACCCAGTACTTC. Translating it yields CASSPGVAEKTQYF.

The rearrangement joins TRBV4-1 to TRBJ2-7; 7 positions match TRBD2. The CDR3 covers 17 residues. V gave up 0 bases and J gave up 0 bases; unmatched junction bases: 8. Germline values: CDR1 MGHRA, CDR2 YSYEKL. CDR3 in DNA: TGCGCCAGCAGCCAAGATCGGGGGAGGGTAAGCTCCTACGAGCAGTACTTC. Encoded protein: CASSQDRGRVSSYEQYF.

The chain uses TRBV5-4 and TRBJ2-7, with D perhaps matching TRBD2 (5 bases). Germline-derived CDR1 and CDR2 are SGHNT and YYREEE (reference sequence). The CDR3 is 14 residues long. V was shortened by 7 bases and J by 4 bases, with 18 bases between the two germline ends. CDR3 loop: CASRPDGILYEQYF. The CDR3 DNA is TGTGCCAGCCGCCCGGACGGGATCCTATACGAGCAGTACTTC. Based on the CDR3 plus reference TRBV5-4 and TRBJ2-7, the full variable domain is ETGVTQSPTHLIKTRGQQVTLRCSSQSGHNTVSWYQQALGQGPQFIFQYYREEENGRGNFPPRFSGLQFPNYSSELNVNALELDDSALYLCASRPDGILYEQYFGPGTRLTVT.

Notes on this clone: Additional DNA sequences in this sample encode the identical CDR3. J is TRBJ2-7 and V is TRBV6-5, with 10 bases identical to TRBD1. V was pared by 6 bases and J by 0 bases, with 2 bases of the junction left unmatched. Per the germline V gene, CDR1 is MNHEY and CDR2 is SVGAGI. The CDR3 length is 14 residues. The CDR3 DNA is TGTGCCAGCAGCCGGGACAGGGGCTCCTACGAGCAGTACTTC. It specifies CASSRDRGSYEQYF.

J is TRBJ1-1 and V is TRBV11-3; D unclear. The germline V and J ends were trimmed by 5 bases and 3 bases, with 10 bases remaining between them. CDR3 size: 13 residues. The germline gives CDR1 SGHNT, CDR2 YENEEA. The CDR3 coding sequence is TGTGCCAGCAGCCTAGGACGGGACACTGAAGCTTTCTTT. Its translation is CASSLGRDTEAFF.

This chain links TRBV5-1 with TRBJ2-7; 7 bases map to TRBD1. Germline V CDR1 and CDR2: SGHRS, YFSETQ. V lost 0 bases and J lost 5; bases outside the gene matches: 5. The CDR3 has 14 residues. As DNA, the CDR3 is TGCGCCAGCAGCTTGGACAGGGGCTCAGACGAGCAGTACTTC. Translated, it gives CASSLDRGSDEQYF.